These 26 T cell receptor beta chains share one sample of origin, sequenced in a study of blood T cell repertoires in COVID-19. Produced via immunoSEQ multiplex PCR; TCRdb's table is partial and in-frame only. The profile shows 200,000 or so clones, more than 75% of them singletons. Source material: PBMCs or T cells enriched from blood (not recorded which). The receptors were sampled from a woman aged 40 to 50 with acute COVID-19.

V is TRBV5-1 and J is TRBJ1-2; 9 nucleotides match TRBD1. Germline V CDR1 and CDR2: SGHRS, YFSETQ. V gave up 2 bases and J gave up 3 bases; unmatched junction bases: 2. The CDR3 length is 14 residues. The CDR3 nucleotides read TGCGCCAGCAGCTTCCGACAGGGGGACTATGGCTACACCTTC. Its protein product is CASSFRQGDYGYTF.

This chain uses TRBV5-4 with TRBJ1-1; D unclear. V lost 4 bases and J 5 bases, leaving 12 bases between the germline ends. Germline assignment: CDR1 SGHNT and CDR2 YYREEE (reference sequence). CDR3 size: 13 residues. CDR3 sequence: CASSTTERTEAFF. DNA for the CDR3: TGTGCCAGCAGCACTACAGAGCGGACTGAAGCTTTCTTT.

Only a few counts were recorded for this clone. V gene TRBV10-1 combines with J gene TRBJ1-1; TRBD1 might be the D (5 bases). CDR1 and CDR2 (germline): WNHNN, SYGVQD (reference sequence). CDR3 length: 14 amino acids. Trimming left V 3 bases short and J 8 bases short, with 16 bases between. CDR3 sequence reads: CASSDRLDSEEAFF. The CDR3, as DNA: TGCGCCAGCAGTGATCGGCTAGACAGCGAAGAAGCTTTCTTT.

This chain joins TRBV7-2 and TRBJ1-2, with TRBD1 matching 7 bases. The CDR3 has 13 residues. Germline V gene lookup returns CDR1 SGHTA and CDR2 FQGNSA. With 5 bases clipped from V and 7 bases from J, the junction kept 7 bases outside the gene matches. CDR3 amino acids: CASSPGGGFGYTF. CDR3 coding DNA: TGTGCCAGCAGCCCAGGGGGAGGTTTTGGCTACACCTTC.

The chain links TRBV18 to TRBJ1-1, with a possible D match to TRBD1 (5 bases). Germline V CDR1 and CDR2: KGHSH, LQKENI. The CDR3 totals 12 residues. Between the trimmed V and J ends, which lost 8 bases and 1 base, there was a span of 8 bases. This chain's CDR3 is CASDQGNTEAFF. CDR3 nucleotides: TGTGCCAGCGACCAGGGGAACACTGAAGCTTTCTTT.

The V gene is TRBV6-5, the J gene TRBJ1-6; D might be TRBD1 (5 bases). Germline assignment: CDR1 MNHEY and CDR2 SVGAGI. The CDR3 contains 14 residues. V lost 2 bases and J lost 5, with 7 bases in between. CDR3 in DNA: TGTGCCAGCAGTTACGGCAGGGATAATTCACCCCTCCACTTT. Amino acids: CASSYGRDNSPLHF.

The J gene is TRBJ2-5, the V gene TRBV19; tentatively, D is TRBD1 (6 bases). Germline CDR1 is LNHDA and CDR2 is SQIVND (reference sequence). The V gene lost 6 bases and the J gene lost 2 bases, with 13 bases spanning the gap. The CDR3 is 14 residues long. Written as DNA, the CDR3 is TGTGCCAGTAGCATTGACGGACAGCAAGAGACCCAGTACTTC. Encoded protein: CASSIDGQQETQYF. Complete variable domain (other parts from reference TRBV19 and TRBJ2-5): DGGITQSPKYLFRKEGQNVTLSCEQNLNHDAMYWYRQDPGQGLRLIYYSQIVNDFQKGDIAEGYSVSREKKESFPLTVTSAQKNPTAFYLCASSIDGQQETQYFGPGTRLLVL.

The table lists this clone with a few counts. Written as DNA, the CDR3 is TGTGCCAGCAGCTTCGGGGATTCACCCCTCCACTTT. Amino acids: CASSFGDSPLHF. V and J are TRBV5-8 and TRBJ1-6, with D uncertain. The CDR3 runs to 12 residues. Trimming removed 2 bases at V and 8 bases at J, with 5 bases between. Germline CDR1 is SGHTS and CDR2 is YDEGEE.

The chain couples TRBV7-3 to TRBJ2-3; D is possibly TRBD2 (5 bases). V was shortened by 2 bases and J by 2 bases, with 8 bases between the two germline ends. Per the germline V gene, CDR1 is SGHTA and CDR2 is FQGTGA. This CDR3 region has 14 residues. Here the CDR3 DNA reads TGTGCCAGCAGCTTACGGGGAGACACAGATACGCAGTATTTT. Translating gives CASSLRGDTDTQYF.

The V and J genes are TRBV20-1 and TRBJ1-2; D gene unclear. Trimming took off 3 bases at V and 3 bases at J, with 5 bases between the two ends. Germline lookup yields CDR1 DFQATT and CDR2 SNEGSKA (reference sequence). The CDR3 consists of 11 residues. The CDR3 bases are TGCAGTGCTAGTGACGACTATGGCTACACCTTC. It specifies CSASDDYGYTF.

The V gene is TRBV29-1, the J gene TRBJ1-1; TRBD1 agrees at 11 bases. In germline, CDR1 is SQVTM, CDR2 ANQGSEA. The J segment lost 6 bases and the V segment lost 7 bases, leaving 7 bases of the junction unmatched. There are 13 residues in the CDR3. As DNA, the CDR3 is TGCAGCGCAAGCGGGACAGGGGGTTCTGAAGCTTTCTTT. Translating gives CSASGTGGSEAFF.

This clone has a single count. This rearrangement joins TRBV5-1 to TRBJ1-5; D remains ambiguous. CDR1 is SGHRS, CDR2 YFSETQ, per germline. The CDR3 sequence is 18 residues long. The V gene lost 0 bases and the J gene lost 0 bases, with 16 bases spanning the gap. The chain's CDR3 is CASSLAPGSGNSNQPQHF. The CDR3 nucleotides are TGCGCCAGCAGCTTGGCCCCCGGCAGCGGTAATAGCAATCAGCCCCAGCATTTT. Together with reference TRBV5-1 and TRBJ1-5, the CDR3 gives the full variable domain: KAGVTQTPRYLIKTRGQQVTLSCSPISGHRSVSWYQQTPGQGLQFLFEYFSETQRNKGNFPGRFSGRQFSNSRSEMNVSTLELGDSALYLCASSLAPGSGNSNQPQHFGDGTRLSIL.

The chain joins TRBV5-1 to TRBJ2-1; 10 bases line up with TRBD2. The junction had 8 bases not matched to a gene; V was cut back by 0 bases and J by 5 bases. The CDR3 covers 17 residues. Germline V gene lookup returns CDR1 SGHRS and CDR2 YFSETQ. CDR3 nucleotide sequence: TGCGCCAGCAGCTTGGTCAAGCTAGCGGGAGTTAACAATGAGCAGTTCTTC. Translation gives CASSLVKLAGVNNEQFF.

Comment on this clone: One end of the junction fails to match germline, which may point to a read error. The chain has TRBV30 and TRBJ2-5, with 8 nucleotides matching TRBD2. CDR3 size: 13 residues. Germline V gene data show CDR1 as GTSNPN and CDR2 as SVGIG (reference sequence). The CDR3 sequence is CAWTGGLIETHYF. The CDR3 DNA sequence: TGTGCCTGGACGGGGGGGCTAATAGAGACCCATTACTTC.

The rearrangement joins TRBV6-1 to TRBJ1-5; TRBD1 agrees at 9 bases. The CDR3 contains 18 residues. In germline, CDR1 is MNHNS, CDR2 SASEGT. The V and J ends lost 3 bases and 7 bases, in that order; junction bases with no gene match: 16. The CDR3 nucleotides are TGTGCCAGCAGTGATATAGGGACAGGGTCGCTGGGAGGGCAGCCCCAGCATTTT. It translates to CASSDIGTGSLGGQPQHF.

The rearrangement joins TRBV24-1 to TRBJ1-2; D is undetermined. Germline-derived CDR1 and CDR2 are KGHDR and SFDVKD. The V gene lost 6 bases and the J gene lost 2 bases, with 9 bases spanning the gap. The CDR3 runs to 13 residues. The CDR3: CATSPTVNYGYTF. The CDR3 DNA follows: TGTGCCACCAGTCCTACGGTGAACTATGGCTACACCTTC.

The J gene is TRBJ1-3, the V gene TRBV9, with D perhaps TRBD1 (5 bases). Germline CDR1 reads SGDLS; CDR2 reads YYNGEE. Trimming pared 0 bases from V and 4 bases from J, leaving 14 bases between. This CDR3 has 16 residues. The chain's CDR3 is CASSVGGTGKGNTIYF. In nucleotides, the CDR3 is TGTGCCAGCAGCGTAGGGGGAACAGGTAAAGGAAACACCATATATTTT. The whole variable domain, remainder taken from reference TRBV9 and TRBJ1-3, is DSGVTQTPKHLITATGQRVTLRCSPRSGDLSVYWYQQSLDQGLQFLIQYYNGEERAKGNILERFSAQQFPDLHSELNLSSLELGDSALYFCASSVGGTGKGNTIYFGEGSWLTVV.

The rearrangement joins TRBV11-2 to TRBJ1-4; D is unclear. Germline assignment: CDR1 SGHAT and CDR2 FQNNGV. The V end lost 8 bases, the J end lost 8 bases, and 12 bases lay between the germline ends. The CDR3 spans 12 residues. The CDR3 loop is CASPDWSEKLFF. The CDR3 DNA sequence: TGTGCCAGCCCGGACTGGTCGGAAAAACTGTTTTTT.

This sequence joins TRBV3-1 (or the pseudogene TRBV3-2) and TRBJ1-5; D uncertain. V lost 1 base and J lost 4, with 8 bases in between. CDR3 length equals 14 residues. CDR1 and CDR2 (germline): LGHDT, YNNKEL (reference sequence). The CDR3 is CASSQVGRNQPQHF. The CDR3 DNA reads TGTGCCAGCAGCCAAGTAGGCAGGAATCAGCCCCAGCATTTT.

This sequence joins TRBV6-5 and TRBJ1-2; tentatively, D is TRBD1 (5 bases). This CDR3 region has 14 residues. The V end was cut by 6 bases, the J end by 3 bases, with 14 bases between. Germline V gene data show CDR1 as MNHEY and CDR2 as SVGAGI. This CDR3 is CASRPGLRDYGYTF. The CDR3 DNA reads TGTGCCAGCAGACCGGGACTCAGGGACTATGGCTACACCTTC.

This clone was observed a few times. This rearrangement joins TRBV3-1 (or the pseudogene TRBV3-2) to TRBJ2-7; 9 nucleotides match TRBD2. Germline trimming cut 6 bases from V and 3 bases from J; bases unmatched to any gene: 9. Germline V gene sequence: CDR1 LGHDT, CDR2 YNNKEL (reference sequence). The CDR3 has 15 residues. The CDR3 spells CASSPSFSGSYEQYF. CDR3 in DNA: TGTGCCAGCAGTCCTAGCTTTAGCGGGAGCTACGAGCAGTACTTC.

This clone was detected ten times or more. V gene TRBV19 combines with J gene TRBJ2-7; TRBD1 matches at 8 bases. Germline values: CDR1 LNHDA, CDR2 SQIVND (reference sequence). The CDR3 length is 12 residues. J gave up 4 bases and V 6 bases, and 2 bases lay outside the gene matches. The CDR3 spells CASRDRVYEQYF. The CDR3 DNA reads TGTGCCAGTAGGGACAGGGTTTACGAGCAGTACTTC.

The chain joins TRBV5-5 to TRBJ2-3, with 9 bases lining up with TRBD2. The CDR3 runs 15 residues. V was pared by 4 bases and J by 3 bases, with 6 bases of the junction left unmatched. Germline lookup yields CDR1 SGHKS and CDR2 YYEKEE (reference sequence). CDR3 amino acids: CASSPDSGGTDTQYF. CDR3 sequence (DNA): TGTGCCAGCAGCCCAGATAGCGGGGGAACAGATACGCAGTATTTT.

In this sample, this clone turned up a few times. The gene calls are TRBV19 and TRBJ1-5; 8 bases are shared with TRBD1. The CDR3 has 17 amino acids. In germline, CDR1 is LNHDA, CDR2 SQIVND (reference sequence). V was clipped by 4 bases and J by 1 base; unmatched bases: 9. Here the CDR3 reads CASSTQTGAPSNQPQHF. The CDR3 DNA follows: TGTGCCAGTAGTACACAGACAGGGGCGCCAAGCAATCAGCCCCAGCATTTT. The full variable domain, rest sourced from reference TRBV19 and TRBJ1-5, is DGGITQSPKYLFRKEGQNVTLSCEQNLNHDAMYWYRQDPGQGLRLIYYSQIVNDFQKGDIAEGYSVSREKKESFPLTVTSAQKNPTAFYLCASSTQTGAPSNQPQHFGDGTRLSIL.

The V and J genes are TRBV21-1 and TRBJ1-5. TRBV21-1 is marked as a pseudogene. The CDR3 is 17 amino acids. The CDR3 DNA reads as TGTGCCAGCGGCCCTGGGGGGAGGCATGGGGTCAATCAGCCCCAGCATTTT. It yields the protein CASGPGGRHGVNQPQHF.

This clone appeared once. The gene calls are TRBV4-1 and TRBJ2-5; TRBD1 is a possible D gene (6 bases). This CDR3 has 15 amino acids. The ends were cut back, 5 bases at V and 4 bases at J, with 17 bases in the middle. Germline CDR1 and CDR2: MGHRA and YSYEKL. DNA for the CDR3: TGCGCCAGCAGCTCAATAGCTCAGGGGCGAGAGACCCAGTACTTC. Protein product: CASSSIAQGRETQYF.